This entry features one TCR beta chain sequence. This record comes from a study of shared clonotypes between healthy human individuals. Germline V CDR1 and CDR2: SGHVS, FNYEAQ. V lost 7 bases, J lost 2 bases, and 24 bases lay in between. CDR3 length: 19 amino acids. Here immunoSEQ multiplex PCR was the method, and the copy in TCRdb shows in-frame clones only, minus some. Of more than 2,000,000 clones detected, just over 90% appear once; the ten largest clones hold around 0.15%. Sequenced input: naive CD4+ T cells sorted from blood. The subset was: CD45RA+ positively selected. The origin of this receptor is a man aged 18 to 30 in good health. The rearrangement links TRBV7-6 to TRBJ2-6; D is tentatively TRBD1 or TRBD2 (5 bases each). The CDR3 DNA is TGTGCCAGCAAGCCCTCATGGGGGTTACTCGGGACTGGGGCCAACGTCCTGACTTTC. Translating it yields CASKPSWGLLGTGANVLTF.